Detailed here is one T cell receptor beta chain. What it binds is not known. The CDR3 contains 12 residues. CDR1 and CDR2 (germline): ENHRY, SYGVKD. V was shortened by 3 bases and J by 2 bases, with 5 bases between the two germline ends. The record originates from a study of beta chain features in type 1 diabetes. Study-wide findings and caveats: Significant though moderate, a shortening of TCRB CDR3s appeared in all four CD4+ subsets of Type 1 diabetes patients. Type 1 diabetes patients had VDJ junctions that carried fewer insertions and more deletions.

Reverse transcribing all isolated RNA meant expressed TCRB transcripts were sequenced. Naive, central memory and regulatory T cell samples came to a mean of approximately 3.57 million reads. Generated by immunoSEQ multiplex PCR, the TCRdb table keeps only in-frame clones and is missing some. The table has around 130,000 clones, approximately 16% seen once. Stem cell-like memory, regulatory, central memory and naive CD4+ cells were sorted via CD45RO/CCR7/CD25/CD127/CD95/CD27. The sample was central memory CD4+ T cells from blood. This clonotype originated in a young man with type 1 diabetes. The chain uses TRBV10-3 and TRBJ2-7; D remains unclear. The CDR3 DNA reads as TGTGCCATCAGTGACGGAACCTACGAGCAGTACTTC. It encodes CAISDGTYEQYF.